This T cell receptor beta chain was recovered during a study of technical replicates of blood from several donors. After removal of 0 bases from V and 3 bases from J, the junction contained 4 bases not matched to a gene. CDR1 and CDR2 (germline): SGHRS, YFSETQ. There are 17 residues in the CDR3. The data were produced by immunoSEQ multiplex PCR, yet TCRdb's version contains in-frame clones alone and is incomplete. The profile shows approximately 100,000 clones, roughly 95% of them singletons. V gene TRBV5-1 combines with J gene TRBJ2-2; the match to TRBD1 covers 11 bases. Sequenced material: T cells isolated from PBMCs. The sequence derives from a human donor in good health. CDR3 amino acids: CASSLGTGGAYTGELFF. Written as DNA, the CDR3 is TGCGCCAGCAGCTTGGGGACAGGGGGCGCTTACACCGGGGAGCTGTTTTTT.